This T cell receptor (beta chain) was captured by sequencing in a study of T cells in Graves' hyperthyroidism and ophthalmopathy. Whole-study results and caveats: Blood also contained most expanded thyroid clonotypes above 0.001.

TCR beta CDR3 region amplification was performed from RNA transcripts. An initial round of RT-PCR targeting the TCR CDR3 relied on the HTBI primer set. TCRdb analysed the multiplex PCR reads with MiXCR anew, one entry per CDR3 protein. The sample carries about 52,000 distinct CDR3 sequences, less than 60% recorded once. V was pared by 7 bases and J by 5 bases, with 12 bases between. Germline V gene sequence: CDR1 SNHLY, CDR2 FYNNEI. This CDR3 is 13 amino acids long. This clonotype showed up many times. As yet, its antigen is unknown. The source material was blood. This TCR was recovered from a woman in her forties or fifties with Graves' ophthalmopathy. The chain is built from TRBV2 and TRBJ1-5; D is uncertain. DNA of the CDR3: TGTGCCAGCAAAACAGAGACCCATCAGCCCCAGCATTTT. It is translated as CASKTETHQPQHF.